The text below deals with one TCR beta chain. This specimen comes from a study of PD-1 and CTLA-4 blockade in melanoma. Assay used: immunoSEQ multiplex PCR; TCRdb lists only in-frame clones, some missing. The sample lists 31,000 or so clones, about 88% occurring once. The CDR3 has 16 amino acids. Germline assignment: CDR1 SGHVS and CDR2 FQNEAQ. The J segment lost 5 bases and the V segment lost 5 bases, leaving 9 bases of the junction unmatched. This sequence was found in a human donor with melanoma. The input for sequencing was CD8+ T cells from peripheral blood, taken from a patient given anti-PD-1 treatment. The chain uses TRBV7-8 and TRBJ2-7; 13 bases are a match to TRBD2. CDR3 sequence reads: CASSAELAGGPNEQYF. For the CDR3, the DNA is TGTGCCAGCAGCGCGGAACTAGCGGGGGGGCCCAACGAGCAGTACTTC.